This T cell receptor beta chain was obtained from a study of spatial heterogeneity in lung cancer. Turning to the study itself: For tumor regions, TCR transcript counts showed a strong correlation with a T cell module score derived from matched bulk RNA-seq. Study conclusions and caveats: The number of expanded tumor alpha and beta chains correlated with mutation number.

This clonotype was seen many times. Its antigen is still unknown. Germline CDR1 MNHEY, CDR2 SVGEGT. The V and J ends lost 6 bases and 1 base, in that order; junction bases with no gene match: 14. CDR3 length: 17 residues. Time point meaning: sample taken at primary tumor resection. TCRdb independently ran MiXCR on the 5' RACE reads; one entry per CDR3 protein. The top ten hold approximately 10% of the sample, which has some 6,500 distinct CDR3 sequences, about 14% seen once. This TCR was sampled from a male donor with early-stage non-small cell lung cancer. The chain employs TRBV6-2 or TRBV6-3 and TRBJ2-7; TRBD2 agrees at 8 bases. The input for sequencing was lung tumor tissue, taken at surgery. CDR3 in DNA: TGTGCCAGCAGCTTCTATATGAGACTAGCGCCTTCCTACGAGCAGTACTTC. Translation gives CASSFYMRLAPSYEQYF.